This entry lists 17 T cell receptor beta chains sequenced from one sample in a study of T-cell reconstitution after alpha-beta-depleted transplantation in children. Construction of the TCRbeta library involved unique molecular identifiers. TCRdb re-called the PCR reads through MiXCR, storing one row per CDR3 protein. The table records fewer than 400,000 distinct CDR3 sequences, roughly 20% of them present only once. Sequenced material: PBMCs from the stem cell graft donor, taken from the stem cell graft. The receptors here all came from a human donor who donated a stem cell graft to a child with acute myeloid leukemia.

The CDR3 protein is CASSQDLARDPDTQYF. The CDR3 region has the DNA TGTGCCAGCAGCCAAGATCTCGCTAGGGATCCAGATACGCAGTATTTT. The rearrangement uses TRBV4-2 and TRBJ2-3; D is undetermined. Germline CDR1 is LGHNA and CDR2 is YNFKEQ. The CDR3 extends over 16 amino acids. V was pared by 0 bases and J by 4 bases, with 14 bases between.

This clonotype was recorded at least ten times. The V and J genes are TRBV4-2 and TRBJ2-1, with no clear D. Germline values: CDR1 LGHNA, CDR2 YNFKEQ. Trimming cost V 8 bases and J 9 bases, with 23 bases left between them. The CDR3 has 15 residues. The CDR3 DNA sequence: TGTGCCAGCGGGCAGGCCGGGCAAAGGAGAGGTGAGCAGTTCTTC. Translation gives CASGQAGQRRGEQFF.

The V gene is TRBV20-1, the J gene TRBJ2-7; TRBD2 agrees at 8 bases. In germline, CDR1 is DFQATT, CDR2 SNEGSKA (reference sequence). The CDR3 length is 11 residues. V dropped 3 bases and J dropped 6; count of bases not matched to a gene: 1. CDR3 residues: CSASGRAEQYF. The CDR3 DNA reads as TGCAGTGCTAGCGGGAGGGCCGAGCAGTACTTC.

Concerning this clonotype itself: A much more abundant neighbour one base away suggests this may be a read error. The genes are TRBV11-2 and TRBJ2-1; D uncertain. Germline assignment: CDR1 SGHAT and CDR2 FQNNGV. This CDR3 has 13 amino acids. V gave up 5 bases and J gave up 8 bases, with 13 bases separating them. The CDR3 sequence: CASSPYLEYEQFF. The CDR3 coding sequence is TGTGCCAGCAGCCCGTATCTCGAGTATGAGCAGTTCTTC.

This clonotype turned up a few times. The V gene is TRBV20-1, the J gene TRBJ2-1; a weak D match, TRBD2 (6 bases). Germline CDR1 is DFQATT and CDR2 is SNEGSKA (reference sequence). Trimming cost V 2 bases and J 6 bases, with 8 bases left between them. The CDR3 loop spans 12 amino acids. The CDR3 is CSARPSVNEQFF. CDR3 nucleotides: TGCAGTGCTAGACCTAGCGTCAATGAGCAGTTCTTC.

The CDR3 coding sequence is TGTGCCATCAGTGAGTCGGGGGTTCGGTCAGATACGCAGTATTTT. This codes for CAISESGVRSDTQYF. The chain employs TRBV10-3 and TRBJ2-3, with D tentatively TRBD1 or TRBD2 (5 bases each). Germline CDR1 is ENHRY and CDR2 is SYGVKD. V dropped 0 bases and J dropped 4 bases, with 11 bases sitting between them. CDR3 length: 15 amino acids.

The sample holds a few counts of this clonotype. V is TRBV5-1 and J is TRBJ2-1; 10 bases are shared with TRBD2. CDR1 and CDR2 (germline): SGHRS, YFSETQ. CDR3 length: 14 residues. V lost 5 bases and J lost 7; bases outside the gene matches: 6. Written as DNA, the CDR3 is TGCGCCAGCAGTGAAAGGACTAGCGGAAATGAGCAGTTCTTC. It is translated as CASSERTSGNEQFF.

This clonotype was counted between two and nine times. The rearrangement joins TRBV20-1 to TRBJ2-3, with 12 nucleotides matching TRBD2. In germline, CDR1 is DFQATT, CDR2 SNEGSKA (reference sequence). The CDR3 length is 15 residues. Trimming removed 6 bases from V and 5 bases from J; junction bases left unmatched: 9. The CDR3 DNA reads TGCAGTGCCCTTCGTACTAGCGGGAGGAGAGATACGCAGTATTTT. Translation gives CSALRTSGRRDTQYF.

This clonotype showed up just a few times. V and J are TRBV29-1 and TRBJ1-5; a weak D match, TRBD1 (6 bases). CDR3 size: 15 residues. Trimming took 5 bases from V and 0 from J, leaving 14 bases between them. Germline V CDR1 and CDR2: SQVTM, ANQGSEA. CDR3 nucleotide sequence: TGCAGCGTTTCCGAGGGGGGGATTAGCAATCAGCCCCAGCATTTT. Amino acids: CSVSEGGISNQPQHF.

The genes are TRBV29-1 and TRBJ2-5, with 12 bases that match TRBD2. The CDR3 has 14 amino acids. V shed 5 bases and J 2 bases; nucleotides not matched to a gene: 3. Germline lookup yields CDR1 SQVTM and CDR2 ANQGSEA. The CDR3 region has the DNA TGCAGCGTTCCGACTAGCGGGAGTCAAGAGACCCAGTACTTC. Translation: CSVPTSGSQETQYF.

V gene TRBV12-3 or TRBV12-4 combines with J gene TRBJ2-1, with TRBD2 identical over 12 bases. The CDR3 runs to 16 residues. V was clipped by 4 bases and J by 7 bases; unmatched bases: 8. CDR3 DNA: TGTGCCAGCAGTTACACCTACGGGACTAGCGGGAATGAGCAGTTCTTC. Its protein is CASSYTYGTSGNEQFF.

This clonotype occurred a few times. This chain uses TRBV6-1 with TRBJ2-1; 12 nucleotides match TRBD2. Unmatched junction bases numbered 7, after V lost 1 base and J lost 15 bases. CDR1 is MNHNS, CDR2 SASEGT, per germline. This CDR3 has 14 residues. In DNA, the CDR3 is TGTGCCAGCAGTGAAGAGGTGCTAGCGGGAGGGGGGTTCTTC. It codes for CASSEEVLAGGGFF.

The CDR3 DNA reads TGCAGTCTAAAGGCCGCCTCAGCGGGGGATGAGCAGTTCTTC. It specifies CSLKAASAGDEQFF. The chain has TRBV20-1 and TRBJ2-1, with 8 bases identical to TRBD2. V gave up 8 bases and J gave up 8 bases; unmatched junction bases: 14. Per the germline V gene, CDR1 is DFQATT and CDR2 is SNEGSKA (reference sequence). This CDR3 spans 14 amino acids.

The gene calls are TRBV7-2 and TRBJ2-2, with 7 bases aligning to TRBD1. The CDR3 extends over 14 amino acids. After removal of 5 bases from V and 7 bases from J, the junction contained 7 bases not matched to a gene. The germline gives CDR1 SGHTA, CDR2 FQGNSA. The CDR3: CASSPGQDGGELFF. CDR3 DNA sequence: TGTGCCAGCAGCCCCGGACAGGATGGCGGGGAGCTGTTTTTT.

This chain connects TRBV15 to TRBJ2-1; TRBD2 matches 8 bases. J was trimmed by 10 bases and V by 2 bases; bases with no gene match: 16. Looked up from germline, CDR1 is LNHNV and CDR2 is YYDKDF (reference sequence). The CDR3 covers 17 residues. The CDR3 DNA follows: TGTGCCACCAGCAGATCTACCGGGACTAGGGTAACGGAAGAGCAGTTCTTC. The encoded protein is CATSRSTGTRVTEEQFF.

This clonotype showed up many times. The CDR3: CSAPVPLAGEETQYF. In DNA, the CDR3 is TGCAGTGCCCCGGTCCCACTAGCGGGAGAAGAGACCCAGTACTTC. This sequence joins TRBV20-1 and TRBJ2-5; 11 bases agree with TRBD2. This CDR3 has 15 amino acids. The junction had 9 bases not matched to a gene; V was cut back by 6 bases and J by 3 bases. CDR1 is DFQATT and CDR2 is SNEGSKA in the germline V gene (reference sequence).

The rearrangement joins TRBV27 to TRBJ2-3, with TRBD2 identical over 7 bases. V lost 5 bases and J lost 0; bases outside the gene matches: 8. CDR3 length equals 16 residues. Germline V gene data show CDR1 as MNHEY and CDR2 as SMNVEV (reference sequence). For the CDR3, the DNA is TGTGCCAGCAGTACCCTAGCGGTAGTCAGCACAGATACGCAGTATTTT. Translated, it gives CASSTLAVVSTDTQYF.